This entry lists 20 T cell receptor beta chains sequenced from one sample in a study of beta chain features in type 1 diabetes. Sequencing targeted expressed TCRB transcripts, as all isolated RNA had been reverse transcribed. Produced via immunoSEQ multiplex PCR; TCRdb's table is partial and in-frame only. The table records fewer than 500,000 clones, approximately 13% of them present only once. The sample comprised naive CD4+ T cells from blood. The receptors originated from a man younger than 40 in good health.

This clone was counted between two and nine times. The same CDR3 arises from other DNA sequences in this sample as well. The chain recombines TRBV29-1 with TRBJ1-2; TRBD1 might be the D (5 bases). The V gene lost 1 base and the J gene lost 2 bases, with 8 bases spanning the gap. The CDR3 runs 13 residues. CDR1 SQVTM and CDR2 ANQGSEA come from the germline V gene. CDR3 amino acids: CSVEAGLNYGYTF. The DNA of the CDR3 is TGCAGCGTTGAAGCAGGGCTGAACTATGGCTACACCTTC.

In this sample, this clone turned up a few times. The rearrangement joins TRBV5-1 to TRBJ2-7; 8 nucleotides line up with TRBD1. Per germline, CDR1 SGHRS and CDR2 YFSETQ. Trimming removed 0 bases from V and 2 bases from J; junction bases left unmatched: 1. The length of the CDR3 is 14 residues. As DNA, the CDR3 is TGCGCCAGCAGCTTGGGGGGACAGGCCTACGAGCAGTACTTC. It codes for CASSLGGQAYEQYF.

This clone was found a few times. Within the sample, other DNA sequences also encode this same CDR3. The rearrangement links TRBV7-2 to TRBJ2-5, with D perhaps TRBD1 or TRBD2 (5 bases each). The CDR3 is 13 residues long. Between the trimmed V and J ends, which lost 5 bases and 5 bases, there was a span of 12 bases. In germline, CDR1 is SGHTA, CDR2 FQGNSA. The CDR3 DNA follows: TGTGCCAGCAGCCTAGGGGAGCGCGAGACCCAGTACTTC. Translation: CASSLGERETQYF. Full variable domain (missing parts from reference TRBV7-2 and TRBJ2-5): GAGVSQSPSNKVTEKGKDVELRCDPISGHTALYWYRQSLGQGLEFLIYFQGNSAPDKSGLPSDRFSAERTGGSVSTLTIQRTQQEDSAVYLCASSLGERETQYFGPGTRLLVL.

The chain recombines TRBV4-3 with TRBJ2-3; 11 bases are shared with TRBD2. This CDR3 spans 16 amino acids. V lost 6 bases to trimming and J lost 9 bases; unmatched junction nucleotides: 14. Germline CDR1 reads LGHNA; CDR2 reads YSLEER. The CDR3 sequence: CASRPELAGGPRTQYF. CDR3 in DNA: TGCGCCAGCAGGCCCGAGTTAGCGGGGGGGCCGCGGACGCAGTATTTT.

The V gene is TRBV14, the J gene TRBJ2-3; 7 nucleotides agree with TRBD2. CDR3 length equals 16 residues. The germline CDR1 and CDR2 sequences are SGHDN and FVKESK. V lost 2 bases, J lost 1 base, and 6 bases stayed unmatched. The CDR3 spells CASSQRATSGTDTQYF. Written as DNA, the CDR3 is TGTGCCAGCAGCCAACGCGCCACTAGCGGCACAGATACGCAGTATTTT.

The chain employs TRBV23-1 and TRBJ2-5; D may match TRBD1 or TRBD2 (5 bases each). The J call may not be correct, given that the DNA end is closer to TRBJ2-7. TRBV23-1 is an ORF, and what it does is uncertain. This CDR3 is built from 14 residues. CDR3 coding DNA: TGCGCCAGCAGTCAATCGGGACCCACCTACGAGCAGTACTTC. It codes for CASSQSGPTYEQYF.

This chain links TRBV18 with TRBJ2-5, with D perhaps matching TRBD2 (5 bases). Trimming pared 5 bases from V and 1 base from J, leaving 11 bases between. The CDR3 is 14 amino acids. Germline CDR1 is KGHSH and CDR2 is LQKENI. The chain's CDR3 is CASSTTSGQETQYF. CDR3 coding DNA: TGTGCCAGCTCAACCACCAGCGGCCAAGAGACCCAGTACTTC.

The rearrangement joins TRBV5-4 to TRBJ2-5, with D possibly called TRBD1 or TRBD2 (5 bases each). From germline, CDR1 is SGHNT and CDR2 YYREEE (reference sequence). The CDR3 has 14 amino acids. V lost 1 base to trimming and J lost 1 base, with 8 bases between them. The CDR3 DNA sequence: TGTGCCAGCAGCTTGCGAGGGACCCAAGAGACCCAGTACTTC. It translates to CASSLRGTQETQYF.

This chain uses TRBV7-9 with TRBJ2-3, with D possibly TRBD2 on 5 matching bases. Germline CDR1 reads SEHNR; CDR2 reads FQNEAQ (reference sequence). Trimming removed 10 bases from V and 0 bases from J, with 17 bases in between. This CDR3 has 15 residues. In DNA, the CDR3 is TGTGCCACCCCCGGCGAGCGGAGAAGCACAGATACGCAGTATTTT. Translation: CATPGERRSTDTQYF. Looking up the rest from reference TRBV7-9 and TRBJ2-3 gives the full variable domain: DTGVSQNPRHKITKRGQNVTFRCDPISEHNRLYWYRQTLGQGPEFLTYFQNEAQLEKSRLLSDRFSAERPKGSFSTLEIQRTEQGDSAMYLCATPGERRSTDTQYFGPGTRLTVL.

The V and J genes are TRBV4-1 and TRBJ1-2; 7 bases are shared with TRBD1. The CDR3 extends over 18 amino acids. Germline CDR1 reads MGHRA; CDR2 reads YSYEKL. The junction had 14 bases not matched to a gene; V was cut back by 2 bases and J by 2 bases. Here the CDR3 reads CASSQSLRKDRANYGYTF. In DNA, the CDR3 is TGCGCCAGCAGCCAATCCTTAAGGAAAGACAGGGCGAACTATGGCTACACCTTC.

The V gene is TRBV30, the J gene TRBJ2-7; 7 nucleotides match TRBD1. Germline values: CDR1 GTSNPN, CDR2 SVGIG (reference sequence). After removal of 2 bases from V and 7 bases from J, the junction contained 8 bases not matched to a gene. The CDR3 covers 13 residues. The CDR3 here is CAWSFTGVGEQYV. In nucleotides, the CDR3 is TGTGCCTGGAGTTTCACAGGGGTGGGAGAGCAGTACGTC.

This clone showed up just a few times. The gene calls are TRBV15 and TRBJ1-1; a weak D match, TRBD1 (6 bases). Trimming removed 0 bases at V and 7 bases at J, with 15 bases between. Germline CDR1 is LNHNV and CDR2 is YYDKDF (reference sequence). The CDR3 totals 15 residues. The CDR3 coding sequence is TGTGCCACCAGCAGAGATCATCGGGGGGCGGATGAAGCTTTCTTT. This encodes CATSRDHRGADEAFF.

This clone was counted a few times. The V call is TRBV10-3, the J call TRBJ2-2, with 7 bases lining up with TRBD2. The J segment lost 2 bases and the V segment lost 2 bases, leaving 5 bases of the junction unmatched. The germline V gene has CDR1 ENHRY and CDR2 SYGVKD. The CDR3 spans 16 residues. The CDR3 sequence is CAISERGGGNTGELFF. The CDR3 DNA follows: TGTGCCATCAGTGAGCGCGGCGGGGGTAACACCGGGGAGCTGTTTTTT.

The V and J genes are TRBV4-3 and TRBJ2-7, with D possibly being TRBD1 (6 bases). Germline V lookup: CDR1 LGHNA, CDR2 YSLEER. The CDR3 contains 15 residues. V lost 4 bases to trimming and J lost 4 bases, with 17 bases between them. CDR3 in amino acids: CASSPSMGQSYEQYF. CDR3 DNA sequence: TGCGCCAGCAGCCCCAGCATGGGACAAAGTTACGAGCAGTACTTC.

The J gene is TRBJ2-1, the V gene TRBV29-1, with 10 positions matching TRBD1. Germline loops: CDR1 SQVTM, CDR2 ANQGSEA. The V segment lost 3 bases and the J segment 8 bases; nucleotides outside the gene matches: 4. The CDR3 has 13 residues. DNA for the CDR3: TGCAGCGTTGAGACAGGGGGCTGGGATGAGCAGTTCTTC. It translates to CSVETGGWDEQFF.

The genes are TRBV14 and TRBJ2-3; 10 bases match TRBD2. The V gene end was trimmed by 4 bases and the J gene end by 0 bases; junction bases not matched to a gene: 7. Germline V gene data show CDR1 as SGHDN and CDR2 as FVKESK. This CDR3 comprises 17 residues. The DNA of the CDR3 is TGTGCCAGCAGCCTCACAGGACTAGCGGTGAGCACAGATACGCAGTATTTT. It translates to CASSLTGLAVSTDTQYF.

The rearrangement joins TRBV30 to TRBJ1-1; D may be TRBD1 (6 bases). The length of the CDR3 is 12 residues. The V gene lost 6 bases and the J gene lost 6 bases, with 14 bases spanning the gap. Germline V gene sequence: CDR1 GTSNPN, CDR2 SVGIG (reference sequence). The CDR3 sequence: CACLQGWAEAFF. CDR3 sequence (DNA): TGTGCCTGCCTACAGGGTTGGGCTGAAGCTTTCTTT. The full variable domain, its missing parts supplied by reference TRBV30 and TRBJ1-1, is SQTIHQWPATLVQPVGSPLSLECTVEGTSNPNLYWYRQAAGRGLQLLFYSVGIGQISSEVPQNLSASRPQDRQFILSSKKLLLSDSGFYLCACLQGWAEAFFGQGTRLTVV.

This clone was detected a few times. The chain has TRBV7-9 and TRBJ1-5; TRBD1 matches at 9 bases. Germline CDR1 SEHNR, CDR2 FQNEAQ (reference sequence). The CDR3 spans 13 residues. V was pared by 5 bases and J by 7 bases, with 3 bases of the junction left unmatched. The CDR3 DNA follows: TGTGCCAGCAGCACAGGGGGCCGGCAGCCCCAGCATTTT. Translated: CASSTGGRQPQHF.

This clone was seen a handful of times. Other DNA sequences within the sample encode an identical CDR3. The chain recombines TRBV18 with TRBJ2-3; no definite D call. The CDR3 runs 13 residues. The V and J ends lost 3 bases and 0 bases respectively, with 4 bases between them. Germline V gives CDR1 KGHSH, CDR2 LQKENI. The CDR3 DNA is TGTGCCAGCTCACCTCCTAGCACAGATACGCAGTATTTT. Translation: CASSPPSTDTQYF.

This CDR3 is CASSISTGGNYGYTF. The CDR3 DNA follows: TGTGCCAGCAGCATTTCTACAGGGGGTAACTATGGCTACACCTTC. V gene TRBV9 combines with J gene TRBJ1-2; TRBD1 agrees at 8 bases. The germline V gene has CDR1 SGDLS and CDR2 YYNGEE. The trim removed 4 bases at V and 1 base at J, leaving 6 bases unmatched. This CDR3 is built from 15 residues.